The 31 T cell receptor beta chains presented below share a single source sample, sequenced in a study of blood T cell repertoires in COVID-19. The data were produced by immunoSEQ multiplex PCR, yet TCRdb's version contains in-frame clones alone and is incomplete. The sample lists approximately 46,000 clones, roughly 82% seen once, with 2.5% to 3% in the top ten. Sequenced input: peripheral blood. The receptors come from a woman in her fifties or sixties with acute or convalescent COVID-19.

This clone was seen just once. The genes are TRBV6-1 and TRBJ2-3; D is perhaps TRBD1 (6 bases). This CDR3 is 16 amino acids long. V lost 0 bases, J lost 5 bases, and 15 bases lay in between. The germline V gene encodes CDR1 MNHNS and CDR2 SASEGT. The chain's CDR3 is CASSEAMDRVKDTQYF. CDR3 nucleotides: TGTGCCAGCAGTGAAGCTATGGACAGAGTCAAAGATACGCAGTATTTT.

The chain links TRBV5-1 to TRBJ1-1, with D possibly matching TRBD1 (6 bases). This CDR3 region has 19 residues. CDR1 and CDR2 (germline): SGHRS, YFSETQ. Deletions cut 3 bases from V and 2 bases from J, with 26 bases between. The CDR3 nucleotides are TGCGCCAGCAGCTCACAAAACACAAAAGCTCGACAGGCTAACACTGAAGCTTTCTTT. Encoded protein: CASSSQNTKARQANTEAFF. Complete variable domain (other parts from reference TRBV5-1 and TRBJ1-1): KAGVTQTPRYLIKTRGQQVTLSCSPISGHRSVSWYQQTPGQGLQFLFEYFSETQRNKGNFPGRFSGRQFSNSRSEMNVSTLELGDSALYLCASSSQNTKARQANTEAFFGQGTRLTVV.

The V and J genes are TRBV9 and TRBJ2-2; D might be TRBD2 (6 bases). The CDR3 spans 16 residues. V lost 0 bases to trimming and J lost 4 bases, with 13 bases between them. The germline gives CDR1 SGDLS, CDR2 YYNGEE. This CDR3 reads CASSVGAGTLTGELFF. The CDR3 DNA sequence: TGTGCCAGCAGCGTAGGGGCGGGAACACTCACCGGGGAGCTGTTTTTT. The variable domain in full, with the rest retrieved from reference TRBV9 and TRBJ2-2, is DSGVTQTPKHLITATGQRVTLRCSPRSGDLSVYWYQQSLDQGLQFLIQYYNGEERAKGNILERFSAQQFPDLHSELNLSSLELGDSALYFCASSVGAGTLTGELFFGEGSRLTVL.

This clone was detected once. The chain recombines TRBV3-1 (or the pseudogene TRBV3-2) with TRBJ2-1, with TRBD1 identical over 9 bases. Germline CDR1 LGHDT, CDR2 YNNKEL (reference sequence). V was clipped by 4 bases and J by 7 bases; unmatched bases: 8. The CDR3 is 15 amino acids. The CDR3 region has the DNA TGTGCCAGCAGCCCGGGACAGGGTCTCTTGAATGAGCAGTTCTTC. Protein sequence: CASSPGQGLLNEQFF.

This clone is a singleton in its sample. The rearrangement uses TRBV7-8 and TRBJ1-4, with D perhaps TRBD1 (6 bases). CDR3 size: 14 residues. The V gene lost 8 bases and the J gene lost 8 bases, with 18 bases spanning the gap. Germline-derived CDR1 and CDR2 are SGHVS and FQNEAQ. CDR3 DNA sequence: TGTGCCAGCTCCTCGCGGGGGCAGGAGGAAAAACTGTTTTTT. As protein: CASSSRGQEEKLFF.

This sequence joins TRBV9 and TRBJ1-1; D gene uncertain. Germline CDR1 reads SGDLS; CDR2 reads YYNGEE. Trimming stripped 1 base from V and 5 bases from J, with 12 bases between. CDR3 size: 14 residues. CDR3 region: CASSVSAGMTEAFF. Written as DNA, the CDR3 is TGTGCCAGCAGCGTATCGGCAGGTATGACTGAAGCTTTCTTT.

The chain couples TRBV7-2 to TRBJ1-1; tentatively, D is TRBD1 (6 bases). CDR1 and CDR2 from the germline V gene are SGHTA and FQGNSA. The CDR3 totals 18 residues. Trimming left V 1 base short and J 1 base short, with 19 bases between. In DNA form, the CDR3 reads TGTGCCAGCAGCTTAGGTGACAGGATGGGCGTGAGGAACACTGAAGCTTTCTTT. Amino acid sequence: CASSLGDRMGVRNTEAFF.

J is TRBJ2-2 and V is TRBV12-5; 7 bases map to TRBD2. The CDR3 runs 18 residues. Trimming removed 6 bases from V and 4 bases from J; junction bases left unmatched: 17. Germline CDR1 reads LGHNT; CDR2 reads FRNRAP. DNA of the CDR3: TGTGCTAGTGGGAATCCGGTGGCTAGCGGTAGGGGCACCGGGGAGCTGTTTTTT. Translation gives CASGNPVASGRGTGELFF.

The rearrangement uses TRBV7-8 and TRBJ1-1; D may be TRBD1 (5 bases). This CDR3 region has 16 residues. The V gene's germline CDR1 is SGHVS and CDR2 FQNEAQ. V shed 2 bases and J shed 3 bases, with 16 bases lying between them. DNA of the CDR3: TGTGCCAGCAGCTTATATGGGCGGGGGTCGGACACTGAAGCTTTCTTT. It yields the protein CASSLYGRGSDTEAFF.

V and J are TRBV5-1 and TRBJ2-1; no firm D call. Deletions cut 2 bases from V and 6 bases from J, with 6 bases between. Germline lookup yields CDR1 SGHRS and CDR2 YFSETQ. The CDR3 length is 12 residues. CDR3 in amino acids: CASSFSVNEQFF. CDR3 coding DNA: TGCGCCAGCAGCTTTTCGGTCAATGAGCAGTTCTTC.

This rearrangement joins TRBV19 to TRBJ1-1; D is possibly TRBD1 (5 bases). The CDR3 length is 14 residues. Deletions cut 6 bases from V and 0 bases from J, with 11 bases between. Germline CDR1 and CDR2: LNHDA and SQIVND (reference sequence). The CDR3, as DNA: TGTGCCAGTAGGACCGAGACAGTGAACACTGAAGCTTTCTTT. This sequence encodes CASRTETVNTEAFF.

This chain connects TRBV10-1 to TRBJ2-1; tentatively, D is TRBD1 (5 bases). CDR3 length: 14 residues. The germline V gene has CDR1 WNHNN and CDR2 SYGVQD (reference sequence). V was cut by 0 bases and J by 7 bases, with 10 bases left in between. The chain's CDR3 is CASSESGQGNEQFF. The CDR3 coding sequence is TGCGCCAGCAGTGAGTCAGGGCAGGGTAATGAGCAGTTCTTC.

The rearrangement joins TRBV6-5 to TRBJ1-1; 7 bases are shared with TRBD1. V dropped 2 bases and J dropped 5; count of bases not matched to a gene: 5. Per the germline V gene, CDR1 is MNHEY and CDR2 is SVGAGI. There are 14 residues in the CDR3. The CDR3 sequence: CASSYETGITEAFF. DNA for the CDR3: TGTGCCAGCAGTTACGAGACAGGGATAACTGAAGCTTTCTTT.

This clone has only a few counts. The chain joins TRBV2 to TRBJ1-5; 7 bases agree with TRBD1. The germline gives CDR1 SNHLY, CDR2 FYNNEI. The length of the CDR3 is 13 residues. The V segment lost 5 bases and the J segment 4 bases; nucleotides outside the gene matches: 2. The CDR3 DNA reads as TGTGCCAGCAGTTGGGACAGTAATCAGCCCCAGCATTTT. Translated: CASSWDSNQPQHF. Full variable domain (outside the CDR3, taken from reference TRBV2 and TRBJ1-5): EPEVTQTPSHQVTQMGQEVILRCVPISNHLYFYWYRQILGQKVEFLVSFYNNEISEKSEIFDDQFSVERPDGSNFTLKIRSTKLEDSAMYFCASSWDSNQPQHFGDGTRLSIL.

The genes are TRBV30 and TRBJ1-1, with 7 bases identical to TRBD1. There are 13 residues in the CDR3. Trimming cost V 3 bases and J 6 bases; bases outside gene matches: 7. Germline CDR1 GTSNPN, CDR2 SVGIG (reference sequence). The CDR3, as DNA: TGTGCCTGGAGCTCCACAGGGGTCCCTGAAGCTTTCTTT. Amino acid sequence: CAWSSTGVPEAFF.

The CDR3 DNA reads as TGTGCCAGTGCAGAATCTGGAAACACCATATATTTT. Translation gives CASAESGNTIYF. The gene calls are TRBV19 and TRBJ1-3, with D uncertain. CDR3 length: 12 amino acids. Germline V gene sequence: CDR1 LNHDA, CDR2 SQIVND (reference sequence). The ends were cut back, 8 bases at V and 1 base at J, with 6 bases in the middle. The variable domain in full, with the rest retrieved from reference TRBV19 and TRBJ1-3, is DGGITQSPKYLFRKEGQNVTLSCEQNLNHDAMYWYRQDPGQGLRLIYYSQIVNDFQKGDIAEGYSVSREKKESFPLTVTSAQKNPTAFYLCASAESGNTIYFGEGSWLTVV.

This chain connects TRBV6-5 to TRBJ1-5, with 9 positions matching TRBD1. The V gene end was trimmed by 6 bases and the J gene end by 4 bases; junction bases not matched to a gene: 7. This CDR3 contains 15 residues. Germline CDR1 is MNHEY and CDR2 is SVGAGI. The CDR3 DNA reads TGTGCCAGCAGGAAGGACAGGGGAGGGAATCAGCCCCAGCATTTT. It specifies CASRKDRGGNQPQHF.

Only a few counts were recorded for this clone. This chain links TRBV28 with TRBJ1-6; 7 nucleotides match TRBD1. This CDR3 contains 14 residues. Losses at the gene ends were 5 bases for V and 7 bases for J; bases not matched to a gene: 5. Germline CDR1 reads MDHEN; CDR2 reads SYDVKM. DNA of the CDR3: TGTGCCAGCAGTCCCGGGACAGTCAATTCACCCCTCCACTTT. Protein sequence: CASSPGTVNSPLHF.

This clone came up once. CDR3 sequence reads: CASSLSYTEAFF. CDR3 coding DNA: TGTGCCAGCAGCTTATCGTACACTGAAGCTTTCTTT. The genes are TRBV7-9 and TRBJ1-1; the D is unclear. Germline-derived CDR1 and CDR2 are SEHNR and FQNEAQ (reference sequence). The CDR3 totals 12 residues. Trimming left V 2 bases short and J 3 bases short, with 4 bases between.

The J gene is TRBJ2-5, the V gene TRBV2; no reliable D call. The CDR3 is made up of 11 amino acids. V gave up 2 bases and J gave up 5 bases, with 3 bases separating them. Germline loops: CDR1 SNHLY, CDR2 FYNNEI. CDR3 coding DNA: TGTGCCAGCAGTGAACGGGAGACCCAGTACTTC. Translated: CASSERETQYF.

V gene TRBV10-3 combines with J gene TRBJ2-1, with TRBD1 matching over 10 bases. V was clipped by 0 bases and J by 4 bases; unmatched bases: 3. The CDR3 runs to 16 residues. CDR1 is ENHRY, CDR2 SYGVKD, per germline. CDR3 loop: CAISESPGQGYNEQFF. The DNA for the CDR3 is TGTGCCATCAGTGAGTCCCCGGGACAGGGGTACAATGAGCAGTTCTTC.

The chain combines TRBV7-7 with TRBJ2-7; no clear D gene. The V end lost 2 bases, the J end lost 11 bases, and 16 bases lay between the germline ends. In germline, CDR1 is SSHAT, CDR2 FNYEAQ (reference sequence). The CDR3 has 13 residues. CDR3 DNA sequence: TGTGCCAGCAGCTTATTACCTAGGAAGGCGAAGTACTTC. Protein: CASSLLPRKAKYF.

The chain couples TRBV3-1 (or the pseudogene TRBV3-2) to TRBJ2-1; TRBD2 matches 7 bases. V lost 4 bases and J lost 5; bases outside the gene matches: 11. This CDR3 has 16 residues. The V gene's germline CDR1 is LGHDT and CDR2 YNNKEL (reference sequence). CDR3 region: CASSPRLSSGNNEQFF. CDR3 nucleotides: TGTGCCAGCAGCCCACGCCTTTCTAGCGGAAACAATGAGCAGTTCTTC.

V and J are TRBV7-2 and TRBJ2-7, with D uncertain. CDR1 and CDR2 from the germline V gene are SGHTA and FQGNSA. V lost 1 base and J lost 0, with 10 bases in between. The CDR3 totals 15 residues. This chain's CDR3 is CASSLGPPSSYEQYF. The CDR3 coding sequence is TGTGCCAGCAGCTTAGGACCCCCTAGCTCCTACGAGCAGTACTTC. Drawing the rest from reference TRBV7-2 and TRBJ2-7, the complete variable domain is GAGVSQSPSNKVTEKGKDVELRCDPISGHTALYWYRQSLGQGLEFLIYFQGNSAPDKSGLPSDRFSAERTGGSVSTLTIQRTQQEDSAVYLCASSLGPPSSYEQYFGPGTRLTVT.

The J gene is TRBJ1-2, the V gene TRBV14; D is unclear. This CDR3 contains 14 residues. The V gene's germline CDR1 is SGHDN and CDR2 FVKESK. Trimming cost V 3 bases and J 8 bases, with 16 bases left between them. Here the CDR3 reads CASSQYGAAGGYTF. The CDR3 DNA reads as TGTGCCAGCAGCCAGTACGGCGCCGCGGGAGGCTACACCTTC.

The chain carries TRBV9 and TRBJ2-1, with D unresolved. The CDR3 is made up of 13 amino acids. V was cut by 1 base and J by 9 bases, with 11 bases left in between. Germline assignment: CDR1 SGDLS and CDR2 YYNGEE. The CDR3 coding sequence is TGTGCCAGCAGCGTACCTCAGGCCGGTGAGCAGTTCTTC. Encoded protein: CASSVPQAGEQFF. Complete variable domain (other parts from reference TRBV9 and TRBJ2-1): DSGVTQTPKHLITATGQRVTLRCSPRSGDLSVYWYQQSLDQGLQFLIQYYNGEERAKGNILERFSAQQFPDLHSELNLSSLELGDSALYFCASSVPQAGEQFFGPGTRLTVL.

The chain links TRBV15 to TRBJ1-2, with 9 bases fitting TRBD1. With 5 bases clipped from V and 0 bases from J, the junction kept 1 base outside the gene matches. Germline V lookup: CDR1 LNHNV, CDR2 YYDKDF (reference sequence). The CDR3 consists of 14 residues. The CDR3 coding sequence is TGTGCCACCAGCCGGGACAGGGCTAACTATGGCTACACCTTC. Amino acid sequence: CATSRDRANYGYTF. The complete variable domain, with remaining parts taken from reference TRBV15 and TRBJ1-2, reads DAMVIQNPRYQVTQFGKPVTLSCSQTLNHNVMYWYQQKSSQAPKLLFHYYDKDFNNEADTPDNFQSRRPNTSFCFLDIRSPGLGDTAMYLCATSRDRANYGYTFGSGTRLTVV.

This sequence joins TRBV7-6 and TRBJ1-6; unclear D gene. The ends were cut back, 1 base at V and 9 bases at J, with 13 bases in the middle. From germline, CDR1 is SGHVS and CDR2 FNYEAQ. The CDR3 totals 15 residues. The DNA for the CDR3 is TGTGCCAGCAGCTTAGGTGCGGGAGTAAGTTCACCCCTCCACTTT. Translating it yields CASSLGAGVSSPLHF.

The DNA for the CDR3 is TGTGCCAGCAGCCCCCAGGCGGGGATTAAGATCGGAAACACCATATATTTT. As protein: CASSPQAGIKIGNTIYF. The chain couples TRBV3-1 (or the pseudogene TRBV3-2) to TRBJ1-3; D not resolved. The CDR3 is made up of 17 amino acids. Germline-derived CDR1 and CDR2 are LGHDT and YNNKEL (reference sequence). Between the trimmed V and J ends, which lost 4 bases and 4 bases, there was a span of 20 bases.

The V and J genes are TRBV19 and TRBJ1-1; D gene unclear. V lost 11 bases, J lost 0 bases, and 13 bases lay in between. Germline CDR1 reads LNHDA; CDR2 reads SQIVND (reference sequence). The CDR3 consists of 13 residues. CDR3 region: CASAVAMNTEAFF. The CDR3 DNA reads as TGTGCCTCCGCGGTAGCGATGAACACTGAAGCTTTCTTT.

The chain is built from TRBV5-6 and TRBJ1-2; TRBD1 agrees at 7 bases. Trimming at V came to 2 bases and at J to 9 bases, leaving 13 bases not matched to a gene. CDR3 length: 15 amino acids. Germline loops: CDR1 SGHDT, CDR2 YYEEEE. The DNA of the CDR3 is TGTGCCAGCAGCTTCATGGGGACAGATATTTTGCGCTACACCTTC. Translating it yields CASSFMGTDILRYTF.